A single sample is the source of the 18 T cell receptor beta chains below, sequenced in a study of blood T cell repertoires in COVID-19. Profiling relied on immunoSEQ multiplex PCR, and the TCRdb table lists in-frame clones only, not all of them. This table holds about 250,000 clones, roughly 85% found once. Sequenced sample: peripheral blood. Receptor source: a man in his fifties with COVID-19, enrolled during active disease.

V and J are TRBV5-6 and TRBJ2-3, with D unclear. V was trimmed by 0 bases and J by 10 bases, leaving 9 bases between them. The germline gives CDR1 SGHDT, CDR2 YYEEEE. This CDR3 spans 12 amino acids. The CDR3 DNA is TGTGCCAGCAGCTTGGGCGGCGCCTCGCAGTATTTT. Translated, it gives CASSLGGASQYF.

A word on this clone: The same CDR3 is also encoded by other DNA sequences in this sample. The chain links TRBV27 to TRBJ1-2, with D possibly being TRBD1 (6 bases). Trimming removed 3 bases from V and 1 base from J, with 9 bases in between. Germline CDR1 MNHEY, CDR2 SMNVEV (reference sequence). CDR3 length: 14 amino acids. This CDR3 is CASSLKGGNYGYTF. The DNA for the CDR3 is TGTGCCAGCAGTTTGAAAGGGGGTAACTATGGCTACACCTTC.

V and J are TRBV4-1 and TRBJ1-3; TRBD1 aligns across 8 bases. V was clipped by 0 bases and J by 7 bases; unmatched bases: 5. CDR1 and CDR2 (germline): MGHRA, YSYEKL. CDR3 length: 15 amino acids. The CDR3, as DNA: TGCGCCAGCAGCCAAGACCCCCAGGGGGCGAACACCATATATTTT. Protein sequence: CASSQDPQGANTIYF.

The genes are TRBV6-5 and TRBJ1-2; a weak D match, TRBD1 (6 bases). This CDR3 region has 15 residues. CDR1 is MNHEY, CDR2 SVGAGI, per germline. V lost 6 bases and J lost 5, with 19 bases in between. CDR3 nucleotide sequence: TGTGCCAGCAGGTACGACAGGACTCGTAGTTATGGCTACACCTTC. Translating it yields CASRYDRTRSYGYTF.

This chain connects TRBV7-3 to TRBJ1-4; no reliable D call. The CDR3 consists of 16 residues. V lost 3 bases and J lost 1, with 12 bases in between. Germline V gives CDR1 SGHTA, CDR2 FQGTGA. As DNA, the CDR3 is TGTGCCAGCAGCTTGATGAGACGAGGAACTAATGAAAAACTGTTTTTT. Its protein product is CASSLMRRGTNEKLFF.

This sequence joins TRBV9 and TRBJ2-5; D possibly corresponds to TRBD2 (5 bases). The CDR3 consists of 15 residues. Trimming took off 0 bases at V and 2 bases at J, with 11 bases between the two ends. Per germline, CDR1 SGDLS and CDR2 YYNGEE. This chain's CDR3 is CASSVATGWQETQYF. The CDR3 coding sequence is TGTGCCAGCAGCGTAGCTACGGGGTGGCAAGAGACCCAGTACTTC.

V usage is TRBV5-1 and J usage is TRBJ2-3; 10 nucleotides match TRBD1. CDR1 and CDR2 from the germline V gene are SGHRS and YFSETQ. The length of the CDR3 is 20 residues. The trim removed 4 bases at V and 2 bases at J, leaving 19 bases unmatched. The CDR3 region has the DNA TGCGCCAGCAGCATGTATGGATCGGTTACCGGGACAGGGGACACAGATACGCAGTATTTT. Protein sequence: CASSMYGSVTGTGDTDTQYF.

The rearrangement uses TRBV24-1 and TRBJ2-5, with a tentative D call TRBD2 (6 bases). Per the germline V gene, CDR1 is KGHDR and CDR2 is SFDVKD. The ends were cut back, 4 bases at V and 1 base at J, with 18 bases in the middle. The CDR3 is made up of 17 amino acids. This CDR3 is CATSDSRKGRLQETQYF. The CDR3 region has the DNA TGTGCCACCAGTGACTCTCGGAAGGGGAGGCTCCAAGAGACCCAGTACTTC.

The J gene is TRBJ1-1, the V gene TRBV20-1; D ambiguous. CDR3 length equals 15 residues. V was shortened by 3 bases and J by 0 bases, with 14 bases between the two germline ends. Germline V gene lookup returns CDR1 DFQATT and CDR2 SNEGSKA (reference sequence). The CDR3: CSASVLAGMNTEAFF. The CDR3 DNA reads as TGCAGTGCTAGTGTCCTGGCAGGAATGAACACTGAAGCTTTCTTT.

The chain employs TRBV27 and TRBJ2-7; the match to TRBD1 covers 8 bases. The trim removed 6 bases at V and 2 bases at J, leaving 9 bases unmatched. The CDR3 has 15 residues. Germline CDR1 reads MNHEY; CDR2 reads SMNVEV (reference sequence). This chain's CDR3 is CASRPPGTGTYEQYF. The DNA for the CDR3 is TGTGCCAGCAGACCCCCGGGGACAGGAACCTACGAGCAGTACTTC.

This chain joins TRBV30 and TRBJ1-6; D unresolved. Germline CDR1 GTSNPN, CDR2 SVGIG (reference sequence). The CDR3 has 15 amino acids. Trimming left V 7 bases short and J 0 bases short, with 13 bases between. CDR3 in amino acids: CASNIASSYNSPLHF. The CDR3 bases are TGTGCCTCTAATATTGCTAGCTCCTATAATTCACCCCTCCACTTT.

This clone was recorded once. The V gene is TRBV5-4, the J gene TRBJ2-5, with 9 bases identical to TRBD1. V gave up 4 bases and J gave up 6 bases; unmatched junction bases: 10. The germline CDR1 and CDR2 sequences are SGHNT and YYREEE (reference sequence). This CDR3 has 15 amino acids. The CDR3 DNA follows: TGTGCCAGCAGCACCCCCGGGACAGGGCATAAGACCCAGTACTTC. Encoded protein: CASSTPGTGHKTQYF. Together with reference TRBV5-4 and TRBJ2-5, the CDR3 gives the full variable domain: ETGVTQSPTHLIKTRGQQVTLRCSSQSGHNTVSWYQQALGQGPQFIFQYYREEENGRGNFPPRFSGLQFPNYSSELNVNALELDDSALYLCASSTPGTGHKTQYFGPGTRLLVL.

The gene calls are TRBV5-5 and TRBJ1-6; 7 nucleotides agree with TRBD1. Germline CDR1 SGHKS, CDR2 YYEKEE (reference sequence). CDR3 length equals 14 residues. Germline trimming cut 3 bases from V and 10 bases from J; bases unmatched to any gene: 7. As DNA, the CDR3 is TGTGCCAGCAGCTCTACAGGGGTTGGATCACCCCTCCACTTT. This codes for CASSSTGVGSPLHF.

This chain connects TRBV24-1 to TRBJ2-3; maybe TRBD1 (6 bases). The CDR3 is 13 amino acids. CDR1 and CDR2 (germline): KGHDR, SFDVKD. V lost 8 bases and J 2 bases, leaving 10 bases between the germline ends. The CDR3 DNA is TGTGCCACCAAGGCAGGGGCCACAGATACGCAGTATTTT. Translated, it gives CATKAGATDTQYF.

This chain uses TRBV6-6 with TRBJ1-6; 10 bases match TRBD1. Per the germline V gene, CDR1 is MNHNY and CDR2 is SVGAGI (reference sequence). The CDR3 sequence is 15 residues long. V gave up 4 bases and J gave up 6 bases; unmatched junction bases: 3. CDR3 in DNA: TGTGCCAGCAGTTGGGACAGGGGCTTTAATTCACCCCTCCACTTT. Its protein is CASSWDRGFNSPLHF.

The chain is built from TRBV11-3 and TRBJ2-7; the match to TRBD1 covers 8 bases. Trimming at V came to 6 bases and at J to 3 bases, leaving 4 bases not matched to a gene. Germline V lookup: CDR1 SGHNT, CDR2 YENEEA. The CDR3 is 13 amino acids. The CDR3 coding sequence is TGTGCCAGCAGATCCGGACAGGGCTACGAGCAGTACTTC. Translation: CASRSGQGYEQYF.

The chain is built from TRBV4-3 and TRBJ2-7; TRBD1 might be the D (6 bases). This CDR3 is 15 amino acids long. Deletions cut 1 base from V and 2 bases from J, with 12 bases between. Germline V gives CDR1 LGHNA, CDR2 YSLEER. The CDR3 nucleotides are TGCGCCAGCAGCCAAGCGAGGACAGTAGCCTACGAGCAGTACTTC. It translates to CASSQARTVAYEQYF.

The rearrangement joins TRBV5-8 to TRBJ2-2, with 9 bases that match TRBD1. The CDR3 sequence is 15 residues long. The germline V gene has CDR1 SGHTS and CDR2 YDEGEE. Trimming took 4 bases from V and 7 from J; bases not matched to a gene: 8. CDR3: CASSHRDRDNGELFF. The CDR3 nucleotides read TGTGCCAGCAGCCACCGGGACAGGGATAACGGGGAGCTGTTTTTT.